This TCR beta chain was sequenced for a study of T cell responses to AZD1222 COVID-19 vaccine. Study outcomes and limitations: Baseline testing showed seropositivity in only a handful of AZD1222 recipients. Spike-specific TCRs gained breadth and depth after people received two AZD1222 doses. Possibly, clonal diversity was underestimated; donors were largely white British and included more females.

Second-dose timings of about 4 or about 12 weeks were pooled. On this clone: The antigen remains undetermined.

The CDR3 runs 13 residues. Germline loops: CDR1 SGHRS, CDR2 YFSETQ. V lost 7 bases, J lost 3 bases, and 4 bases stayed unmatched. Here immunoSEQ multiplex PCR was the method, and the copy in TCRdb shows in-frame clones only, minus some. The sample consists of about 100,000 clones, 85% to 90% of them appearing once. The rearrangement joins TRBV5-1 to TRBJ2-3; TRBD2 matches at 8 bases. The source was peripheral blood, collected 28 days after the second AZD1222 dose. This clonotype originated in an adult who received the AZD1222 COVID-19 vaccine. The CDR3 DNA follows: TGCGCCAGCTTTAGCGGGGTTACAGATACGCAGTATTTT. Translated, it gives CASFSGVTDTQYF. The full variable domain, with the rest looked up from reference TRBV5-1 and TRBJ2-3, is KAGVTQTPRYLIKTRGQQVTLSCSPISGHRSVSWYQQTPGQGLQFLFEYFSETQRNKGNFPGRFSGRQFSNSRSEMNVSTLELGDSALYLCASFSGVTDTQYFGPGTRLTVL.